These 5 T cell receptor beta chains originate from one sample sequenced in a study of tumor T cells in aggressive B-cell lymphoma. This table comes from immunoSEQ multiplex PCR, and its TCRdb copy is limited to in-frame clones, with some not included. This sample has thousands of clones, with 90% found just once. The material sequenced was tumor tissue. Receptors originate from an adult with diffuse large B cell lymphoma.

V and J are TRBV7-2 and TRBJ2-1; D perhaps matches TRBD2 (5 bases). The CDR3 has 13 residues. Germline V gene data show CDR1 as SGHTA and CDR2 as FQGNSA. Trimming stripped 5 bases from V and 10 bases from J, with 15 bases between. CDR3 amino acids: CASSPRTLGEQFF. Here the CDR3 DNA reads TGTGCCAGCAGCCCCCGGACTTTAGGGGAGCAGTTCTTC.

The chain joins TRBV28 to TRBJ2-3; 9 bases match TRBD1. This CDR3 has 14 amino acids. CDR1 is MDHEN, CDR2 SYDVKM, per germline. J was trimmed by 6 bases and V by 5 bases; bases with no gene match: 6. CDR3 coding DNA: TGTGCCAGCAGTAAGACAGGGGGTTGGGATACGCAGTATTTT. Its translation is CASSKTGGWDTQYF.

V and J are TRBV5-5 and TRBJ2-6; a possible D gene is TRBD1 (6 bases). Germline V lookup: CDR1 SGHKS, CDR2 YYEKEE (reference sequence). The V end was cut by 3 bases, the J end by 5 bases, with 9 bases between. CDR3 length: 14 amino acids. CDR3 sequence (DNA): TGTGCCAGCAGCTACAGGGATTGGGCCAACGTCCTGACTTTC. This gives the protein CASSYRDWANVLTF.

The rearrangement links TRBV7-6 to TRBJ2-7; TRBD2 matches at 13 bases. The CDR3 extends over 14 amino acids. Germline trimming cut 4 bases from V and 6 bases from J; bases unmatched to any gene: 3. Germline CDR1 is SGHVS and CDR2 is FNYEAQ. This chain's CDR3 is CASSSGLAGVEQYF. The DNA of the CDR3 is TGTGCCAGCAGCTCTGGACTAGCGGGAGTCGAGCAGTACTTC.

V gene TRBV19 combines with J gene TRBJ2-3; 9 positions agree with TRBD2. The CDR3 covers 15 residues. V lost 6 bases and J lost 0; bases outside the gene matches: 4. CDR1 and CDR2 (germline): LNHDA, SQIVND (reference sequence). The CDR3 reads CASSGLAFSTDTQYF. The CDR3 DNA reads TGTGCCAGTAGCGGACTAGCGTTTAGCACAGATACGCAGTATTTT.